The source of this TCR beta chain is a study of OX40 agonist ivuxolimab in advanced cancers. Study background: The patients received agonistic anti-OX40 (CD134) antibody ivuxolimab. Partial responses were seen in three patients, one with hepatocellular carcinoma and two with cutaneous melanoma.

V lost 5 bases and J lost 1; bases outside the gene matches: 6. From germline, CDR1 is SGHTA and CDR2 FQGNSA. CDR3 length equals 15 residues. With autoimmune disease history or systemic immunosuppression, patients were excluded. Measured with immunoSEQ multiplex PCR; TCRdb has only the in-frame clones, and not every one. The repertoire holds 53,000 or so clones, with approximately 84% as singletons. This TCR came from an adult with an advanced solid tumor such as melanoma, head and neck, liver or kidney cancer. The V and J genes are TRBV7-2 and TRBJ2-3, with 7 bases aligning to TRBD2. The source was CD4+ or CD8+ T cells sorted from blood, collected in a trial of the OX40 agonist ivuxolimab. CDR3: CASSQTTSGTDTQYF. Written as DNA, the CDR3 is TGTGCCAGCAGCCAGACAACTAGCGGCACAGATACGCAGTATTTT.